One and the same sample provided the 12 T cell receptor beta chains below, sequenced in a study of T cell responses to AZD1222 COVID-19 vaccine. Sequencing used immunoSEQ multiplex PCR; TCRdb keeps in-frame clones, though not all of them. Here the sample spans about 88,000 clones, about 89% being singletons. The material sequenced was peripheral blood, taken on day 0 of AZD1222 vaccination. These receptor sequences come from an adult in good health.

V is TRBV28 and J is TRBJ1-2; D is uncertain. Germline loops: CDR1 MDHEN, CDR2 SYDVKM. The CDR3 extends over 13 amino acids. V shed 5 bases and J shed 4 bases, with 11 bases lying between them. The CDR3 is CASSGTKPYGYTF. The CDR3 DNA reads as TGTGCCAGCAGTGGAACTAAGCCCTATGGCTACACCTTC.

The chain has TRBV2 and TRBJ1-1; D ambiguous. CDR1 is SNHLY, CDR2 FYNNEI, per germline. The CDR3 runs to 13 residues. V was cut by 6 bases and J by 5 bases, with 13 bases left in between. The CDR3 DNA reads TGTGCCAGCAGCAGAAATCGGGAGACTGAAGCTTTCTTT. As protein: CASSRNRETEAFF.

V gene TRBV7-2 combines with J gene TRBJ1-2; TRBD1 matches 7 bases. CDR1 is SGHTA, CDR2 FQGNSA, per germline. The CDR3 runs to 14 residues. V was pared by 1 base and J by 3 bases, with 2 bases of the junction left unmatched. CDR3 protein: CASSLGQGDYGYTF. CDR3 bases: TGTGCCAGCAGCTTAGGCCAGGGGGACTATGGCTACACCTTC.

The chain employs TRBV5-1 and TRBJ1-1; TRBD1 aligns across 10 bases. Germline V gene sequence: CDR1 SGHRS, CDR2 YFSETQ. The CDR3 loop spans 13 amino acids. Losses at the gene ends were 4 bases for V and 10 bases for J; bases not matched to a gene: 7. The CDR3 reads CASSAADRGVAFF. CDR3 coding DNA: TGCGCCAGCAGCGCCGCGGACAGGGGGGTAGCTTTCTTT.

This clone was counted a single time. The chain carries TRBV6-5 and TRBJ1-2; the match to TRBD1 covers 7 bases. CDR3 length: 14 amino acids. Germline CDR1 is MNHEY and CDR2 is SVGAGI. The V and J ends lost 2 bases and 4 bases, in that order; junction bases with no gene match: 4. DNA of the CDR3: TGTGCCAGCAGTTACGGCAGGGGGACCTATGGCTACACCTTC. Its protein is CASSYGRGTYGYTF.

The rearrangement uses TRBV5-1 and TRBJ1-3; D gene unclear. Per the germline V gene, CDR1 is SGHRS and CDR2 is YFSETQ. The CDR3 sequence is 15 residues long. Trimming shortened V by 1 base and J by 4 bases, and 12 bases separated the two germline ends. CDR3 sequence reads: CASSLTPTSGNTIYF. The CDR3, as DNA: TGCGCCAGCAGCTTGACCCCTACCAGCGGAAACACCATATATTTT.

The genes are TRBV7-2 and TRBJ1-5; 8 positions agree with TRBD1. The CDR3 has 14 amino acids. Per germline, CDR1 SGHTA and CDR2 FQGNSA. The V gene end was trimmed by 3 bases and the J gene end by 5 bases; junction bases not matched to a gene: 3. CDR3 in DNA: TGTGCCAGCAGCTTCGGACAGGGAGATCAGCCCCAGCATTTT. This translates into CASSFGQGDQPQHF.

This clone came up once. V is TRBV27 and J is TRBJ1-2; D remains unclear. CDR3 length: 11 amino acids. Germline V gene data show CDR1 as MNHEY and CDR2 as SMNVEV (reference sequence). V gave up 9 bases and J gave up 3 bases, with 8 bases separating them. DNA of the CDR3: TGTGCCAGTCGAGGGTACTATGGCTACACCTTC. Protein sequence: CASRGYYGYTF.

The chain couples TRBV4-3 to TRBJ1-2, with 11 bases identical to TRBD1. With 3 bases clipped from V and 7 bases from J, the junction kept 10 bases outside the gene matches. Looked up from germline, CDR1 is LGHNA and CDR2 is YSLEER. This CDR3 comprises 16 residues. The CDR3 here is CASSHLGQGAVGGYTF. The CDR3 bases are TGCGCCAGCAGCCACCTCGGACAGGGGGCGGTAGGTGGCTACACCTTC.

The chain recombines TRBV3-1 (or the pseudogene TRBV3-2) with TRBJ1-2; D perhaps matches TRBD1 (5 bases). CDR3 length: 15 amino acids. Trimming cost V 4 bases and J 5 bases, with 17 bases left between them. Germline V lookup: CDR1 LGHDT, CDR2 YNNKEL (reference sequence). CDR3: CASSRSGRDLYGYTF. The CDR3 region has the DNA TGTGCCAGCAGCCGGTCGGGGCGGGACTTATATGGCTACACCTTC.

CDR3 amino acids: CASSGKQGLKTTEAFF. CDR3 sequence (DNA): TGTGCCAGCAGCGGAAAACAGGGTTTGAAAACCACTGAAGCTTTCTTT. The chain links TRBV5-5 to TRBJ1-1, with D possibly TRBD1 on 6 matching bases. The CDR3 extends over 16 amino acids. Germline CDR1 SGHKS, CDR2 YYEKEE (reference sequence). The ends were cut back, 4 bases at V and 4 bases at J, with 20 bases in the middle.

This CDR3 is CAWSPGPPQAFF. The CDR3 coding sequence is TGTGCCTGGAGTCCAGGACCGCCGCAGGCTTTCTTT. V and J are TRBV30 and TRBJ1-1; D gene unclear. V was trimmed by 2 bases and J by 11 bases, leaving 15 bases between them. The CDR3 loop spans 12 amino acids. Germline lookup yields CDR1 GTSNPN and CDR2 SVGIG (reference sequence).